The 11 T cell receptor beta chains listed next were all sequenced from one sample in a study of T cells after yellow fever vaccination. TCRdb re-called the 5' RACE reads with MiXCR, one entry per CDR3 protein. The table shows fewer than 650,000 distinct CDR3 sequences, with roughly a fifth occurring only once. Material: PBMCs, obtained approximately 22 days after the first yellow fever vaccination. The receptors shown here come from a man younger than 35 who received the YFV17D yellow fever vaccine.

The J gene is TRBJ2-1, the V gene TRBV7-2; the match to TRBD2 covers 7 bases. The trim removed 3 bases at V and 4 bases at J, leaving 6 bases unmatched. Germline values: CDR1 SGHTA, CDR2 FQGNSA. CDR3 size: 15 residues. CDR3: CASSFKSAGYNEQFF. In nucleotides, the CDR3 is TGTGCCAGCAGCTTTAAGTCAGCGGGGTACAATGAGCAGTTCTTC.

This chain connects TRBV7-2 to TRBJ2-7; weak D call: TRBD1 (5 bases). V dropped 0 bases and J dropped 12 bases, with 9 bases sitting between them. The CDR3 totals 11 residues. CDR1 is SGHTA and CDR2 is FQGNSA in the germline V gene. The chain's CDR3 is CASSLARVSYF. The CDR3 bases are TGTGCCAGCAGCTTAGCCAGGGTGTCGTACTTC.

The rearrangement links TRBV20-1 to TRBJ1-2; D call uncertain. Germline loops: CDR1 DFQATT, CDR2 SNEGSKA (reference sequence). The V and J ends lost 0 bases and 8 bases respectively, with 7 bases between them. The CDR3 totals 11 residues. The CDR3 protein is CSARDIAGYTF. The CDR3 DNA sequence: TGCAGTGCTAGAGATATCGCGGGCTACACCTTC.

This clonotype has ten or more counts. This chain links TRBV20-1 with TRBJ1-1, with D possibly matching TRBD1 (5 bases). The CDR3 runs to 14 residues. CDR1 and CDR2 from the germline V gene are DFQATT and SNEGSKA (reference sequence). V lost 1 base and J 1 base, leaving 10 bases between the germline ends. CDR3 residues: CSARVGTGNTEAFF. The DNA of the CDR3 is TGCAGTGCTAGAGTGGGCACAGGGAACACTGAAGCTTTCTTT.

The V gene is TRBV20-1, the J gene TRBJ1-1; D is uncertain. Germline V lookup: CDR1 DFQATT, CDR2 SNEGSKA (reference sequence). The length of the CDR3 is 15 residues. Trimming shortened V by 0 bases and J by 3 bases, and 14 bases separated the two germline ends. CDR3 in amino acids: CSARDPRGWDTEAFF. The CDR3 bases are TGCAGTGCTAGAGATCCACGGGGTTGGGACACTGAAGCTTTCTTT.

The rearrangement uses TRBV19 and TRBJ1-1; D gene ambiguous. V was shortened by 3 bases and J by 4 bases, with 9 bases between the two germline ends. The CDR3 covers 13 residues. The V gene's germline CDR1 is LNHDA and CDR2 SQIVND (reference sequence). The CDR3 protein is CASSIGEATEAFF. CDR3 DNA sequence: TGTGCCAGTAGTATCGGGGAGGCCACTGAAGCTTTCTTT.

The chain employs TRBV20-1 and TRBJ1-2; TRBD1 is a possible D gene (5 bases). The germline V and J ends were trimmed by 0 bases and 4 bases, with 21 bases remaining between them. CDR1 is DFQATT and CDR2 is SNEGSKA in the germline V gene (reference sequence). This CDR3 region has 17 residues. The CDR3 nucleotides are TGCAGTGCTAGAGATGGGACCCTGGGATGGTCCTCCTATGGCTACACCTTC. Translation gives CSARDGTLGWSSYGYTF.

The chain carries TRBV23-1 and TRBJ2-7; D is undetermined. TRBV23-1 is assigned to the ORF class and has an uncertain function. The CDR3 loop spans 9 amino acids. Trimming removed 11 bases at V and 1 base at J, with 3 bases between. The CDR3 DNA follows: TGCGCCGAGTCCTACGAGCAGTACTTC. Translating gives CAESYEQYF.

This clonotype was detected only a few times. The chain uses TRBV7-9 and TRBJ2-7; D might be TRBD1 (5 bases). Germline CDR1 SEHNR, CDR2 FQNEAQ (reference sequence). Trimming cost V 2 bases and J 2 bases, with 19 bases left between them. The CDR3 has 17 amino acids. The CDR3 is CASSLLEVGHSAYEQYF. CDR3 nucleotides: TGTGCCAGCAGCTTATTAGAGGTCGGACACTCGGCCTACGAGCAGTACTTC.

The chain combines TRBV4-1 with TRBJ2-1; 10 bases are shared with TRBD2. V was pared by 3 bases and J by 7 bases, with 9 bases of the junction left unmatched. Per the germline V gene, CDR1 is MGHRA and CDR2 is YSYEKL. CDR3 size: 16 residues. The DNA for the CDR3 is TGCGCCAGCAGCCAGAAGAGCGGGGGGGCAGGTAATGAGCAGTTCTTC. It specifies CASSQKSGGAGNEQFF.

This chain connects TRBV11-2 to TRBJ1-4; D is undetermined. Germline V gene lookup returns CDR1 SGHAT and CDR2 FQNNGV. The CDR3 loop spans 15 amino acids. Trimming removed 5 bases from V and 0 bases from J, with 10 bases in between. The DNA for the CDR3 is TGTGCCAGCAGCCAGATGGCGGCAACTAATGAAAAACTGTTTTTT. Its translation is CASSQMAATNEKLFF.